This T cell receptor (beta chain) comes out of a study of a mutant IDH1 vaccine in newly diagnosed glioma. Study details: Previous treatment comprised radiotherapy, temozolomide, or both, mostly both. Study-wide results and limits: Among all patients, vaccine-induced immune responses occurred in 85% to 95%.

Generated by immunoSEQ multiplex PCR, the TCRdb table keeps only in-frame clones and is missing some. The sample records roughly 86,000 clones, 80% being singletons. This sample's time point: baseline, week 1 (first vaccination visit). The treatment here: pre-vaccination baseline after standard-of-care therapy. This CDR3 has 13 amino acids. The V end lost 5 bases, the J end lost 7 bases, and 15 bases lay between the germline ends. Germline V gene data show CDR1 as MNHNY and CDR2 as SVGAGI (reference sequence). As to this clone: Its antigen remains unknown.

The material was PBMCs, obtained from a glioma patient treated with radiotherapy, temozolomide or both. The chain employs TRBV6-6 and TRBJ2-7, with D perhaps TRBD1 or TRBD2 (5 bases each). This TCR came from a man aged 35 to 55 with glioma. For the CDR3, the DNA is TGTGCCAGCAGTCGGGACCCCCTGAGGGAGCAGTACTTC. It encodes CASSRDPLREQYF.